This record looks at one T cell receptor (beta chain) sequence and its context. The antigen remains undetermined. TCR beta CDR3 sequences were amplified from RNA transcripts. HTBI primers were the set used in a first-round RT-PCR of the TCR CDR3. Using its own MiXCR run on the multiplex PCR reads, TCRdb lists one record per CDR3 protein. The sample yields about 640,000 distinct CDR3 sequences, 40% to 55% seen once. These data come from a study of T cells in Graves' hyperthyroidism and ophthalmopathy. Findings of the study overall: With a median lead of roughly 6.2 months before onset, the model predicted ophthalmopathy.

The clonotype was recovered from an adult man with Graves' disease, either hyperthyroidism or ophthalmopathy (not recorded which). Sequencing input: peripheral blood or thyroid tissue (not recorded which).

For the CDR3, the DNA is TGTGCCATTCGGGACAGGGGGAAAGCTGGGGCCAACGTCCTGACTTTC. It is translated as CAIRDRGKAGANVLTF. The rearrangement joins TRBV10-3 to TRBJ2-6, with TRBD1 identical over 11 bases. The germline CDR1 and CDR2 sequences are ENHRY and SYGVKD. J gave up 2 bases and V 9 bases, and 6 bases lay outside the gene matches. The CDR3 loop spans 16 amino acids.